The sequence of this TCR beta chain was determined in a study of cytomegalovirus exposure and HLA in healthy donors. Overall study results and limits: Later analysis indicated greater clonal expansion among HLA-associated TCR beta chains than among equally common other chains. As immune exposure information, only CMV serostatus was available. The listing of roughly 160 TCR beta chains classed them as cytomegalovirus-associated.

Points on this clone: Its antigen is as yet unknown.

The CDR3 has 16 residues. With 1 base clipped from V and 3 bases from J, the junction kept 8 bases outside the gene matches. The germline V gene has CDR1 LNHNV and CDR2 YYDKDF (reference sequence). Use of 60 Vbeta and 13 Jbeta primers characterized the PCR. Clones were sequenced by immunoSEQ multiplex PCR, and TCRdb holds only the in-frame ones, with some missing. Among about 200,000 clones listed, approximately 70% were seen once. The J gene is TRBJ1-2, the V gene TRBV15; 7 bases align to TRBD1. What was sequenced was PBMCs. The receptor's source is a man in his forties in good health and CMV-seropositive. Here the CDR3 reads CATSRGEGAIDYGYTF. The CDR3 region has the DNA TGTGCCACCAGCAGAGGAGAGGGGGCGATAGACTATGGCTACACCTTC.